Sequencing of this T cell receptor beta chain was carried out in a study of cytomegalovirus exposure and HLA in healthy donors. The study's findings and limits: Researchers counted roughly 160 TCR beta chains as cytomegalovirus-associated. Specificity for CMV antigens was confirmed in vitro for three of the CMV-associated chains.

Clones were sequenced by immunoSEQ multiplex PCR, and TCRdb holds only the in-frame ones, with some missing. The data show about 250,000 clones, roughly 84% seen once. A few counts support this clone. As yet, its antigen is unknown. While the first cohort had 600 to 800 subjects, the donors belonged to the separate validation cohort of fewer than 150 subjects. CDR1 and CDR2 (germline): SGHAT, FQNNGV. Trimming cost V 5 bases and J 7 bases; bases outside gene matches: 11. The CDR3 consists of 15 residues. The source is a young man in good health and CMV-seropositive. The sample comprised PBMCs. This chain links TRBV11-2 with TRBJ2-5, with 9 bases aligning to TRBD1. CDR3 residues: CASSTYGQGIGTQYF. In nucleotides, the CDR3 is TGTGCCAGCAGCACCTACGGACAGGGGATCGGGACCCAGTACTTC. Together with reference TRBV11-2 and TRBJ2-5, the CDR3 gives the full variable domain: EAGVAQSPRYKIIEKRQSVAFWCNPISGHATLYWYQQILGQGPKLLIQFQNNGVVDDSQLPKDRFSAERLKGVDSTLKIQPAKLEDSAVYLCASSTYGQGIGTQYFGPGTRLLVL.